This T cell receptor (beta chain) stems from a study of T cells in localized non-small cell lung cancer. General study points: There were a median roughly 60 of the top 100 tumor clones appearing in adjacent lung. With higher T cell density in blood came longer overall survival. Uninvolved adjacent lung showed peak T cell clonality, exceeding tumor. Because researchers sequenced only one region of the tumor, heterogeneity is still possible.

Points on this clone: Its matching antigen is unknown.

The CDR3 is 14 residues long. V lost 5 bases and J lost 2, with 11 bases in between. Per germline, CDR1 SGHNT and CDR2 YENEEA. Assay used: immunoSEQ multiplex PCR; TCRdb lists only in-frame clones, some missing. The sample comprises about 20,000 clones, about 89% of which are singletons, and about 8.4% rests with the top ten. This TCR derives from a man between 40 and 70 years old with stage I lung adenocarcinoma. The chain recombines TRBV11-3 with TRBJ2-3; D unclear. The sample here was peripheral blood, taken before any cancer treatment. The CDR3 loop reads CASSLWPFTDTQYF. The CDR3 DNA follows: TGTGCCAGCAGCCTATGGCCTTTCACAGATACGCAGTATTTT.